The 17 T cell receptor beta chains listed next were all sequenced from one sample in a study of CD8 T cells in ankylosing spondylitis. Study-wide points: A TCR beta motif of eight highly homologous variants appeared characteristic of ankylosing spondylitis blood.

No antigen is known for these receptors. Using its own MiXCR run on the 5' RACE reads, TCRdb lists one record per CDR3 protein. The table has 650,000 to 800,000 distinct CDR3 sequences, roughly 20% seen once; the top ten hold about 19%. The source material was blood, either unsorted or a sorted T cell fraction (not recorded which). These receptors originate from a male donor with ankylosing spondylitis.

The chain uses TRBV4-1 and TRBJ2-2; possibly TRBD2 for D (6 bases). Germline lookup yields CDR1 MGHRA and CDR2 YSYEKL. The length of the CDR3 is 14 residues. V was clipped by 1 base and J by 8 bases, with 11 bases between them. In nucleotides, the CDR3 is TGCGCCAGCAGCCAAGTAGGAGGAGGGGGGGAGCTGTTTTTT. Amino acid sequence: CASSQVGGGGELFF.

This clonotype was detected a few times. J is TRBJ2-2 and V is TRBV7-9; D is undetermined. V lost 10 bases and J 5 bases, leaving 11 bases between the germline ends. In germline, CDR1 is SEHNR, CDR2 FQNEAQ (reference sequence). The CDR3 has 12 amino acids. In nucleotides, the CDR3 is TGTGCCACCCCAGACGGGACCGGGGAGCTGTTTTTT. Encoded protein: CATPDGTGELFF.

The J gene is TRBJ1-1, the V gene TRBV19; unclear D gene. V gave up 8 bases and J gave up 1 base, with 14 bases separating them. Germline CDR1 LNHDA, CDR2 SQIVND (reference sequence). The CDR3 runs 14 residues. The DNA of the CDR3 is TGTGCCAGTCTTGAAACCTACTCGAACACTGAAGCTTTCTTT. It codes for CASLETYSNTEAFF.

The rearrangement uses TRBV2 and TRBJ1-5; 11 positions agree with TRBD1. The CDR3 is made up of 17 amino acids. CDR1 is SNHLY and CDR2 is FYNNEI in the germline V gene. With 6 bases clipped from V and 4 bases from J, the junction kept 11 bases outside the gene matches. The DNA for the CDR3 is TGTGCCAGCAGGCGGGTGGGGACAGGGGGGATGAATCAGCCCCAGCATTTT. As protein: CASRRVGTGGMNQPQHF.

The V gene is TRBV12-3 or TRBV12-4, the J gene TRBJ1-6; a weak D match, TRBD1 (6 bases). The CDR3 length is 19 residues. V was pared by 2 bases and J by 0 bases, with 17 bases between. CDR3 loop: CASSLLIDRQSSYNSPLHF. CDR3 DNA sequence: TGTGCCAGCAGTTTACTGATAGACAGGCAGAGCTCCTATAATTCACCCCTCCACTTT.

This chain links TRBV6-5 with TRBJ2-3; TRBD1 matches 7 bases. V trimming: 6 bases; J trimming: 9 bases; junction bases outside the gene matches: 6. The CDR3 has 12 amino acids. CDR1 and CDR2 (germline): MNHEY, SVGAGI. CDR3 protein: CASSPQGITQYF. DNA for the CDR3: TGTGCCAGCAGCCCACAGGGGATCACGCAGTATTTT.

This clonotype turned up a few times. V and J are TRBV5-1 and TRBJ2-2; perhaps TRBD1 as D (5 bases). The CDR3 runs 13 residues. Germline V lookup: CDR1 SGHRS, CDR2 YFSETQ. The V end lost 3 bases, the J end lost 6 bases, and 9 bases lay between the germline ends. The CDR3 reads CASSSRVSGELFF. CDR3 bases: TGCGCCAGCAGCTCCAGGGTATCCGGGGAGCTGTTTTTT.

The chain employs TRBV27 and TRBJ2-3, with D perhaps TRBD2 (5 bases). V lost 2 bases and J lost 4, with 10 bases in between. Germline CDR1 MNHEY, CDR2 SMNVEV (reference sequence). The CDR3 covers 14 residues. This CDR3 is CASSLIAGSDTQYF. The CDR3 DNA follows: TGTGCCAGCAGTTTAATTGCGGGTTCAGATACGCAGTATTTT.

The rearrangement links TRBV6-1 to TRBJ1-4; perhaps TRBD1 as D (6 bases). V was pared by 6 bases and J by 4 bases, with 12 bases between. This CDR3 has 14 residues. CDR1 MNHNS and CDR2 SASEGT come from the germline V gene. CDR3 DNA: TGTGCCAGCAGCCGGGGACAATATAATGAAAAACTGTTTTTT. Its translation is CASSRGQYNEKLFF.

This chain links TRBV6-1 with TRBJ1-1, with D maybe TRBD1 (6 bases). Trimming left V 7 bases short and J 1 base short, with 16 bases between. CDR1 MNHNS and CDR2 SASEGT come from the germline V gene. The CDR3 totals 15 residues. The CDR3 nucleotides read TGTGCCAGCATCCCTCCAGGGGCCCCGAACACTGAAGCTTTCTTT. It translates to CASIPPGAPNTEAFF.

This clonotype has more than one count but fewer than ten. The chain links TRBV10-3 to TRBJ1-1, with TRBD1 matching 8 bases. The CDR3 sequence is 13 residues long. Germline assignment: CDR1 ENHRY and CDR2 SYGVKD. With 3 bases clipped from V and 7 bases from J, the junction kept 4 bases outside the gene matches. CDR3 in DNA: TGTGCCATCAGTGAAGGGACAGGACATGAAGCTTTCTTT. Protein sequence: CAISEGTGHEAFF.

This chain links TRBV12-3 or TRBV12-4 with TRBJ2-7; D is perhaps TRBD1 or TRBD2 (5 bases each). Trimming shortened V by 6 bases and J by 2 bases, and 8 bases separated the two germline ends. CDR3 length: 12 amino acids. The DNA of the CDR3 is TGTGCCAGCAGGGGACCCGCCTACGAGCAGTACTTC. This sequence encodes CASRGPAYEQYF.

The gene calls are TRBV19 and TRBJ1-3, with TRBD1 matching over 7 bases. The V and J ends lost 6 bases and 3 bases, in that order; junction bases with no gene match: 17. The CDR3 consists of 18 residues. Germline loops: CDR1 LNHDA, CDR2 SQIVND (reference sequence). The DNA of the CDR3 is TGTGCCAGTAGACACACCGGGACAGTTGGAAATGGTGGAAACACCATATATTTT. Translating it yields CASRHTGTVGNGGNTIYF.

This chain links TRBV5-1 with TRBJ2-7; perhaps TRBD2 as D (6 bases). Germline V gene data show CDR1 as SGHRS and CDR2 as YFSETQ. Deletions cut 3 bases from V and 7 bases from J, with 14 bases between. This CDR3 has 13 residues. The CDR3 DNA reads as TGCGCCAGCAGCTGGAGGGTCGAGGGAGAGCAGTACTTC. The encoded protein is CASSWRVEGEQYF.

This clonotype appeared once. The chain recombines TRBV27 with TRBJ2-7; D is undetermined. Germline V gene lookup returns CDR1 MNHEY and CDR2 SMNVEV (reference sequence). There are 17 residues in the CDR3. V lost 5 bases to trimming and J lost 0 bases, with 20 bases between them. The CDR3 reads CASSLLGGESGSYEQYF. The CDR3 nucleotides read TGTGCCAGCAGTCTGCTTGGCGGAGAATCTGGCTCCTACGAGCAGTACTTC.

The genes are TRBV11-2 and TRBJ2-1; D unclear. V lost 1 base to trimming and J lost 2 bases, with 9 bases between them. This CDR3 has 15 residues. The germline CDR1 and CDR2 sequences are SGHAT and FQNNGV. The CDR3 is CASSLVETAYNEQFF. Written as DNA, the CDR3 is TGTGCCAGCAGCTTAGTTGAGACCGCCTACAATGAGCAGTTCTTC.

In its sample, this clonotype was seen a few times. The CDR3 region is CASNPRGGSNYGYTF. CDR3 nucleotides: TGTGCCAGCAATCCCCGCGGGGGTAGCAACTATGGCTACACCTTC. The chain links TRBV7-2 to TRBJ1-2; a weak D match, TRBD1 (5 bases). This CDR3 has 15 residues. In germline, CDR1 is SGHTA, CDR2 FQGNSA. With 7 bases removed from V and 2 bases from J, the gap between germline ends came to 17 bases.